Below, 12 T cell receptor beta chains from the same sample are listed, as sequenced in a study of cytomegalovirus exposure and HLA in healthy donors. Primers: 60 Vbeta forward and 13 Jbeta reverse. The table came from immunoSEQ multiplex PCR; TCRdb's copy has only in-frame clones and leaves some out. The sample consists of fewer than 70,000 clones, about 70% of them appearing once. Sequenced sample: PBMCs. These receptors were collected from a young woman in good health and CMV-seronegative.

The chain combines TRBV5-1 with TRBJ2-7; TRBD1 matches at 8 bases. This CDR3 comprises 15 residues. Germline V lookup: CDR1 SGHRS, CDR2 YFSETQ. The V and J ends lost 0 bases and 5 bases, in that order; junction bases with no gene match: 7. The DNA of the CDR3 is TGCGCCAGCAGCTTGGCCGGAGGACAGGGTGACGAGCAGTACTTC. The encoded protein is CASSLAGGQGDEQYF. The whole variable domain, remainder taken from reference TRBV5-1 and TRBJ2-7, is KAGVTQTPRYLIKTRGQQVTLSCSPISGHRSVSWYQQTPGQGLQFLFEYFSETQRNKGNFPGRFSGRQFSNSRSEMNVSTLELGDSALYLCASSLAGGQGDEQYFGPGTRLTVT.

The chain combines TRBV25-1 with TRBJ2-1; the match to TRBD1 covers 11 bases. This CDR3 has 18 amino acids. V lost 4 bases to trimming and J lost 9 bases; unmatched junction nucleotides: 17. The V gene's germline CDR1 is MGHDK and CDR2 SYGVNS. As DNA, the CDR3 is TGTGCCAGCAGTGGAAATGTGGGCCGGGACAGGGGGTACGGTGAGCAGTTCTTC. This translates into CASSGNVGRDRGYGEQFF.

The chain combines TRBV6-6 with TRBJ2-2, with a weak D call TRBD1 (6 bases). The CDR3 has 15 residues. Looked up from germline, CDR1 is MNHNY and CDR2 is SVGAGI (reference sequence). V was trimmed by 5 bases and J by 8 bases, leaving 18 bases between them. This chain's CDR3 is CASSINRVFFGELFF. The CDR3 DNA reads as TGTGCCAGCAGTATTAACAGGGTATTTTTTGGGGAGCTGTTTTTT.

The chain carries TRBV4-2 and TRBJ2-3; D gene unclear. The germline gives CDR1 LGHNA, CDR2 YNFKEQ. CDR3 size: 15 residues. V was trimmed by 1 base and J by 0 bases, leaving 8 bases between them. The CDR3 DNA reads as TGTGCCAGCAGCCAAGCGTTCCAGAGCACAGATACGCAGTATTTT. Translating it yields CASSQAFQSTDTQYF.

The V call is TRBV6-1, the J call TRBJ2-7; 8 positions match TRBD1. The CDR3 is 17 amino acids. The germline V gene has CDR1 MNHNS and CDR2 SASEGT. The V and J ends lost 3 bases and 0 bases, in that order; junction bases with no gene match: 10. CDR3 nucleotide sequence: TGTGCCAGCAGTGATGGACAGGGCGAGTTCGGCTCCTACGAGCAGTACTTC. It specifies CASSDGQGEFGSYEQYF.

V gene TRBV18 combines with J gene TRBJ2-2; tentatively, D is TRBD2 (6 bases). Germline V gene lookup returns CDR1 KGHSH and CDR2 LQKENI. The V and J ends lost 6 bases and 2 bases respectively, with 16 bases between them. This CDR3 contains 16 residues. The DNA of the CDR3 is TGTGCCAGCTCTCCCTTGGCGGGGACTAACACCGGGGAGCTGTTTTTT. Amino acid sequence: CASSPLAGTNTGELFF.

This clone was counted a few times. V and J are TRBV2 and TRBJ1-2; weak D call: TRBD1 (6 bases). The V end was cut by 6 bases, the J end by 0 bases, with 11 bases between. The V gene's germline CDR1 is SNHLY and CDR2 FYNNEI. There are 14 residues in the CDR3. The CDR3 spells CASRDRTSNYGYTF. The CDR3 DNA reads as TGTGCCAGCAGGGACAGAACGTCTAACTATGGCTACACCTTC.

The chain links TRBV27 to TRBJ2-7; TRBD1 matches at 7 bases. The trim removed 6 bases at V and 7 bases at J, leaving 12 bases unmatched. Germline values: CDR1 MNHEY, CDR2 SMNVEV (reference sequence). The CDR3 is made up of 14 amino acids. CDR3 in DNA: TGTGCCAGCAGAGGGGGACAGACCAAGGGGGAGCAGTACTTC. It codes for CASRGGQTKGEQYF.

This clone came up a few times. The chain carries TRBV9 and TRBJ2-3, with D perhaps matching TRBD2 (6 bases). Germline CDR1 reads SGDLS; CDR2 reads YYNGEE. The CDR3 runs 14 residues. Trimming took 3 bases from V and 4 from J, leaving 12 bases between them. CDR3 nucleotide sequence: TGTGCCAGCAGCGATGGGGGGTGGGCAGATACGCAGTATTTT. Amino acid sequence: CASSDGGWADTQYF. The full variable domain, completed using reference TRBV9 and TRBJ2-3, is DSGVTQTPKHLITATGQRVTLRCSPRSGDLSVYWYQQSLDQGLQFLIQYYNGEERAKGNILERFSAQQFPDLHSELNLSSLELGDSALYFCASSDGGWADTQYFGPGTRLTVL.

V is TRBV6-5 and J is TRBJ1-3; 10 bases agree with TRBD1. The CDR3 is made up of 14 amino acids. In germline, CDR1 is MNHEY, CDR2 SVGAGI. V was pared by 2 bases and J by 11 bases, with 6 bases of the junction left unmatched. The CDR3 region is CASSYGGQGMAIYF. DNA for the CDR3: TGTGCCAGCAGTTACGGGGGACAGGGGATGGCCATATATTTT.

The genes are TRBV27 and TRBJ1-4; D is unresolved. From germline, CDR1 is MNHEY and CDR2 SMNVEV (reference sequence). The CDR3 contains 13 residues. V was clipped by 5 bases and J by 7 bases, with 11 bases between them. CDR3 sequence reads: CASSPSGREKLFF. As DNA, the CDR3 is TGTGCCAGCAGTCCGTCGGGTCGTGAAAAACTGTTTTTT.

This clone was found a few times. The J gene is TRBJ1-5, the V gene TRBV30, with 8 nucleotides matching TRBD1. V was clipped by 3 bases and J by 6 bases; unmatched bases: 16. CDR3 size: 17 residues. Germline assignment: CDR1 GTSNPN and CDR2 SVGIG (reference sequence). Written as DNA, the CDR3 is TGTGCCTGGAGCTCGGCGGCAGGGGGCATGGAGAGTCAGCCCCAGCATTTT. It translates to CAWSSAAGGMESQPQHF.